This passage covers 22 T cell receptor beta chains from one sample sequenced in a study of blood T cell repertoires in COVID-19. Data came from immunoSEQ multiplex PCR; TCRdb stores just in-frame clones and leaves some out. The sample includes some 260,000 clones, 75% to 90% seen only once; the top ten take roughly 10%. Sequenced sample: peripheral blood. These receptors were taken from a woman between 70 and 85 years old with COVID-19, enrolled during active disease.

The rearrangement uses TRBV19 and TRBJ1-3; 7 bases map to TRBD1. The germline V gene has CDR1 LNHDA and CDR2 SQIVND (reference sequence). CDR3 length: 17 residues. The J segment lost 1 base and the V segment lost 3 bases, leaving 9 bases of the junction unmatched. This chain's CDR3 is CASSILLTGASGNTIYF. In DNA, the CDR3 is TGTGCCAGTAGTATCCTTCTTACAGGGGCATCTGGAAACACCATATATTTT.

J is TRBJ1-2 and V is TRBV29-1; TRBD1 is a possible D gene (6 bases). V lost 3 bases to trimming and J lost 2 bases, with 10 bases between them. The CDR3 has 13 amino acids. CDR1 is SQVTM and CDR2 is ANQGSEA in the germline V gene. The chain's CDR3 is CSVESGENYGYTF. CDR3 nucleotide sequence: TGCAGCGTTGAGTCAGGGGAAAACTATGGCTACACCTTC. The full variable domain, completed using reference TRBV29-1 and TRBJ1-2, is SAVISQKPSRDICQRGTSLTIQCQVDSQVTMMFWYRQQPGQSLTLIATANQGSEATYESGFVIDKFPISRPNLTFSTLTVSNMSPEDSSIYLCSVESGENYGYTFGSGTRLTVV.

V and J are TRBV5-1 and TRBJ2-2, with a possible D match to TRBD1 (5 bases). Germline V gene data show CDR1 as SGHRS and CDR2 as YFSETQ. The CDR3 loop spans 14 amino acids. With 3 bases removed from V and 7 bases from J, the gap between germline ends came to 13 bases. CDR3 nucleotides: TGCGCCAGCAGCTCAACGACAGTCGGCGGGGAGCTGTTTTTT. It yields the protein CASSSTTVGGELFF.

This rearrangement joins TRBV9 to TRBJ1-2; 7 bases fit TRBD1. The germline V gene encodes CDR1 SGDLS and CDR2 YYNGEE. V gave up 3 bases and J gave up 0 bases; unmatched junction bases: 5. The CDR3 contains 15 residues. The CDR3 here is CASSARTGSNYGYTF. The CDR3 coding sequence is TGTGCCAGCAGCGCGCGGACAGGATCTAACTATGGCTACACCTTC.

This clone was observed a handful of times. The rearrangement links TRBV19 to TRBJ1-5; TRBD1 agrees at 7 bases. Losses at the gene ends were 6 bases for V and 0 bases for J; bases not matched to a gene: 11. CDR3 length: 17 residues. Germline CDR1 is LNHDA and CDR2 is SQIVND (reference sequence). CDR3 protein: CASRGSGGYDSNQPQHF. CDR3 bases: TGTGCCAGTAGAGGGTCAGGGGGTTACGATAGCAATCAGCCCCAGCATTTT.

V usage is TRBV5-1 and J usage is TRBJ2-3; no definite D call. The ends were cut back, 0 bases at V and 5 bases at J, with 13 bases in the middle. The CDR3 has 15 amino acids. Per the germline V gene, CDR1 is SGHRS and CDR2 is YFSETQ. CDR3 amino acids: CASSLDGLSGDTQYF. The CDR3 DNA reads TGCGCCAGCAGCTTGGATGGGTTGTCAGGAGATACGCAGTATTTT.

The chain combines TRBV19 with TRBJ1-1; the D gene is possibly TRBD1 (6 bases). This CDR3 comprises 15 residues. V lost 5 bases and J 5 bases, leaving 18 bases between the germline ends. Per the germline V gene, CDR1 is LNHDA and CDR2 is SQIVND (reference sequence). CDR3 coding DNA: TGTGCCAGTAGTCTAAGAAGGCACAGGGCGACTGAAGCTTTCTTT. Its translation: CASSLRRHRATEAFF.

A remark on this clone: An end of the junction differs from the germline gene, which may be a read error. The chain links TRBV7-2 to TRBJ2-3, with D maybe TRBD1 (5 bases). This CDR3 region has 15 residues. Germline V gene data show CDR1 as SGHTA and CDR2 as FQGNSA. The CDR3 DNA sequence: TGTGCCAGCAGATTAGATGCAGGGCGCACAGATACGCAGTATTTT. This gives the protein CASRLDAGRTDTQYF.

The count of this clone is one. This chain connects TRBV28 to TRBJ2-1, with a weak D call TRBD1 (5 bases). CDR1 is MDHEN and CDR2 is SYDVKM in the germline V gene. V lost 10 bases and J lost 0, with 16 bases in between. This CDR3 spans 15 amino acids. The CDR3 DNA reads TGTGCCACCACGCGACAGCCGAGCTCCTACAATGAGCAGTTCTTC. It specifies CATTRQPSSYNEQFF.

CDR3 amino acids: CASSLTASGWLRDTQYF. As DNA, the CDR3 is TGTGCCAGCAGCTTAACAGCTAGCGGGTGGCTCAGAGATACGCAGTATTTT. The J gene is TRBJ2-3, the V gene TRBV7-3, with TRBD2 identical over 8 bases. The CDR3 consists of 17 residues. The V gene's germline CDR1 is SGHTA and CDR2 FQGTGA. Trimming at V came to 0 bases and at J to 5 bases, leaving 10 bases not matched to a gene.

This clone has more than one count but fewer than ten. The chain joins TRBV28 to TRBJ1-6, with 9 bases that match TRBD1. The CDR3 loop spans 16 amino acids. Germline V gives CDR1 MDHEN, CDR2 SYDVKM. V lost 6 bases to trimming and J lost 9 bases; unmatched junction nucleotides: 12. The DNA for the CDR3 is TGTGCCAGCAGACCGGGACAGGGTGGGCTAGGTTCACCCCTCCACTTT. This codes for CASRPGQGGLGSPLHF.

The chain combines TRBV19 with TRBJ1-5, with a possible D match to TRBD1 (5 bases). Trimming removed 5 bases at V and 0 bases at J, with 11 bases between. Germline CDR1 is LNHDA and CDR2 is SQIVND (reference sequence). The length of the CDR3 is 15 residues. CDR3 in amino acids: CASSPGLYSNQPQHF. In DNA form, the CDR3 reads TGTGCCAGTAGTCCAGGGTTATATAGCAATCAGCCCCAGCATTTT. Together with reference TRBV19 and TRBJ1-5, the CDR3 gives the full variable domain: DGGITQSPKYLFRKEGQNVTLSCEQNLNHDAMYWYRQDPGQGLRLIYYSQIVNDFQKGDIAEGYSVSREKKESFPLTVTSAQKNPTAFYLCASSPGLYSNQPQHFGDGTRLSIL.

J is TRBJ1-2 and V is TRBV30, with 10 bases aligning to TRBD1. V lost 2 bases and J lost 4; bases outside the gene matches: 13. The CDR3 sequence is 17 residues long. From germline, CDR1 is GTSNPN and CDR2 SVGIG (reference sequence). CDR3 sequence (DNA): TGTGCCTGGAGTCCCGGGACAGGGGTTCCCCCCCTCTATGGCTACACCTTC. Encoded protein: CAWSPGTGVPPLYGYTF.

The chain links TRBV20-1 to TRBJ2-1; D may be TRBD1 (5 bases). V was trimmed by 4 bases and J by 13 bases, leaving 11 bases between them. This CDR3 comprises 10 residues. CDR1 and CDR2 (germline): DFQATT, SNEGSKA (reference sequence). The CDR3 sequence: CSATAGHQFF. CDR3 nucleotide sequence: TGCAGTGCTACGGCAGGGCATCAGTTCTTC.

This clone was seen more than once but under ten times. The chain is built from TRBV9 and TRBJ1-2, with TRBD1 matching 8 bases. This CDR3 has 18 amino acids. V was pared by 4 bases and J by 4 bases, with 18 bases of the junction left unmatched. CDR1 is SGDLS, CDR2 YYNGEE, per germline. In DNA, the CDR3 is TGTGCCAGCAGCTCCACGGTGGGGGGACAGGTATTTCTCTATGGCTACACCTTC. Its translation: CASSSTVGGQVFLYGYTF.

In DNA, the CDR3 is TGTGCCAGCAGTTCCCCACAGGGGGCGCGATTAAATACGCAGTATTTT. It yields the protein CASSSPQGARLNTQYF. The chain links TRBV28 to TRBJ2-3; the match to TRBD1 covers 9 bases. In germline, CDR1 is MDHEN, CDR2 SYDVKM. CDR3 length: 16 residues. Trimming removed 4 bases from V and 7 bases from J; junction bases left unmatched: 12. Drawing the rest from reference TRBV28 and TRBJ2-3, the complete variable domain is DVKVTQSSRYLVKRTGEKVFLECVQDMDHENMFWYRQDPGLGLRLIYFSYDVKMKEKGDIPEGYSVSREKKERFSLILESASTNQTSMYLCASSSPQGARLNTQYFGPGTRLTVL.

The chain joins TRBV29-1 to TRBJ1-1; no reliable D call. Trimming removed 4 bases from V and 5 bases from J, with 8 bases in between. The CDR3 is 11 residues long. Germline V gene lookup returns CDR1 SQVTM and CDR2 ANQGSEA. The CDR3 loop is CSVVGGTEAFF. The CDR3 DNA sequence: TGCAGCGTTGTGGGCGGGACTGAAGCTTTCTTT. The full variable domain, its missing parts supplied by reference TRBV29-1 and TRBJ1-1, is SAVISQKPSRDICQRGTSLTIQCQVDSQVTMMFWYRQQPGQSLTLIATANQGSEATYESGFVIDKFPISRPNLTFSTLTVSNMSPEDSSIYLCSVVGGTEAFFGQGTRLTVV.

This rearrangement joins TRBV2 to TRBJ2-2; D is perhaps TRBD1 (6 bases). CDR1 and CDR2 from the germline V gene are SNHLY and FYNNEI. V was shortened by 4 bases and J by 6 bases, with 12 bases between the two germline ends. CDR3 length equals 14 residues. CDR3 DNA sequence: TGTGCCAGCAGTGTGGAGTCAGGGGCCGGGGAGCTGTTTTTT. Its translation: CASSVESGAGELFF. Variable domain in full (rest from reference TRBV2 and TRBJ2-2): EPEVTQTPSHQVTQMGQEVILRCVPISNHLYFYWYRQILGQKVEFLVSFYNNEISEKSEIFDDQFSVERPDGSNFTLKIRSTKLEDSAMYFCASSVESGAGELFFGEGSRLTVL.

V and J are TRBV7-3 and TRBJ1-6, with 8 nucleotides matching TRBD1. The CDR3 consists of 14 residues. Germline V lookup: CDR1 SGHTA, CDR2 FQGTGA. J was trimmed by 9 bases and V by 4 bases; bases with no gene match: 5. The CDR3 DNA reads TGTGCCAGCAGCTCCGGGACAGGAGGTTCACCCCTCCACTTT. Its protein product is CASSSGTGGSPLHF. Full variable domain (outside the CDR3, taken from reference TRBV7-3 and TRBJ1-6): GAGVSQTPSNKVTEKGKYVELRCDPISGHTALYWYRQSLGQGPEFLIYFQGTGAADDSGLPNDRFFAVRPEGSVSTLKIQRTERGDSAVYLCASSSGTGGSPLHFGNGTRLTVT.

The chain recombines TRBV5-1 with TRBJ2-1; 14 bases agree with TRBD2. Per the germline V gene, CDR1 is SGHRS and CDR2 is YFSETQ. Trimming took 4 bases from V and 6 from J; bases not matched to a gene: 9. The CDR3 is 17 amino acids. The CDR3 is CASSPRLAGGHGNEQFF. CDR3 coding DNA: TGCGCCAGCAGCCCACGACTAGCGGGAGGGCATGGCAATGAGCAGTTCTTC.

This rearrangement joins TRBV6-5 to TRBJ1-4; the match to TRBD1 covers 9 bases. This CDR3 is 14 amino acids long. The germline gives CDR1 MNHEY, CDR2 SVGAGI. J gave up 5 bases and V 4 bases, and 2 bases lay outside the gene matches. The chain's CDR3 is CASSSTGGNEKLFF. CDR3 nucleotide sequence: TGTGCCAGCAGTTCGACAGGGGGGAATGAAAAACTGTTTTTT.

The J gene is TRBJ1-1, the V gene TRBV18, with TRBD1 identical over 10 bases. J was trimmed by 4 bases and V by 6 bases; bases with no gene match: 8. The CDR3 contains 15 residues. CDR1 and CDR2 from the germline V gene are KGHSH and LQKENI. CDR3 nucleotides: TGTGCCAGCTCTCTCGCGGACAGGGGGGGCACTGAAGCTTTCTTT. Translation: CASSLADRGGTEAFF. The complete variable domain, with remaining parts taken from reference TRBV18 and TRBJ1-1, reads NAGVMQNPRHLVRRRGQEARLRCSPMKGHSHVYWYRQLPEEGLKFMVYLQKENIIDESGMPKERFSAEFPKEGPSILRIQQVVRGDSAAYFCASSLADRGGTEAFFGQGTRLTVV.